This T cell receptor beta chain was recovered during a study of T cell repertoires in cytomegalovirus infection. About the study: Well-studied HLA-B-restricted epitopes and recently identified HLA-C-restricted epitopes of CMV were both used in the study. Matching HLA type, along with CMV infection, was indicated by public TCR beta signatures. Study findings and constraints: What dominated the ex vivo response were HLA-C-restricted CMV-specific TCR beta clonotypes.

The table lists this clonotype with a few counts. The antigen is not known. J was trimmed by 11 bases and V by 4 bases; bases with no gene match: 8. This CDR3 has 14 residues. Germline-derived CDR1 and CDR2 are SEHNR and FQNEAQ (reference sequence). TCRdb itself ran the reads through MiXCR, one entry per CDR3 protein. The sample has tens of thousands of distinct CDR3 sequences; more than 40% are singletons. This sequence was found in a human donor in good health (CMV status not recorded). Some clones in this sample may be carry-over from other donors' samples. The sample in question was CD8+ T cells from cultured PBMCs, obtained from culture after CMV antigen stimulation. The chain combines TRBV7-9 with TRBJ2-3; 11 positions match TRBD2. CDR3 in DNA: TGTGCCAGCAGCTCCGGGACTAGCGGCACAGAGCAGTATTTT. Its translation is CASSSGTSGTEQYF.